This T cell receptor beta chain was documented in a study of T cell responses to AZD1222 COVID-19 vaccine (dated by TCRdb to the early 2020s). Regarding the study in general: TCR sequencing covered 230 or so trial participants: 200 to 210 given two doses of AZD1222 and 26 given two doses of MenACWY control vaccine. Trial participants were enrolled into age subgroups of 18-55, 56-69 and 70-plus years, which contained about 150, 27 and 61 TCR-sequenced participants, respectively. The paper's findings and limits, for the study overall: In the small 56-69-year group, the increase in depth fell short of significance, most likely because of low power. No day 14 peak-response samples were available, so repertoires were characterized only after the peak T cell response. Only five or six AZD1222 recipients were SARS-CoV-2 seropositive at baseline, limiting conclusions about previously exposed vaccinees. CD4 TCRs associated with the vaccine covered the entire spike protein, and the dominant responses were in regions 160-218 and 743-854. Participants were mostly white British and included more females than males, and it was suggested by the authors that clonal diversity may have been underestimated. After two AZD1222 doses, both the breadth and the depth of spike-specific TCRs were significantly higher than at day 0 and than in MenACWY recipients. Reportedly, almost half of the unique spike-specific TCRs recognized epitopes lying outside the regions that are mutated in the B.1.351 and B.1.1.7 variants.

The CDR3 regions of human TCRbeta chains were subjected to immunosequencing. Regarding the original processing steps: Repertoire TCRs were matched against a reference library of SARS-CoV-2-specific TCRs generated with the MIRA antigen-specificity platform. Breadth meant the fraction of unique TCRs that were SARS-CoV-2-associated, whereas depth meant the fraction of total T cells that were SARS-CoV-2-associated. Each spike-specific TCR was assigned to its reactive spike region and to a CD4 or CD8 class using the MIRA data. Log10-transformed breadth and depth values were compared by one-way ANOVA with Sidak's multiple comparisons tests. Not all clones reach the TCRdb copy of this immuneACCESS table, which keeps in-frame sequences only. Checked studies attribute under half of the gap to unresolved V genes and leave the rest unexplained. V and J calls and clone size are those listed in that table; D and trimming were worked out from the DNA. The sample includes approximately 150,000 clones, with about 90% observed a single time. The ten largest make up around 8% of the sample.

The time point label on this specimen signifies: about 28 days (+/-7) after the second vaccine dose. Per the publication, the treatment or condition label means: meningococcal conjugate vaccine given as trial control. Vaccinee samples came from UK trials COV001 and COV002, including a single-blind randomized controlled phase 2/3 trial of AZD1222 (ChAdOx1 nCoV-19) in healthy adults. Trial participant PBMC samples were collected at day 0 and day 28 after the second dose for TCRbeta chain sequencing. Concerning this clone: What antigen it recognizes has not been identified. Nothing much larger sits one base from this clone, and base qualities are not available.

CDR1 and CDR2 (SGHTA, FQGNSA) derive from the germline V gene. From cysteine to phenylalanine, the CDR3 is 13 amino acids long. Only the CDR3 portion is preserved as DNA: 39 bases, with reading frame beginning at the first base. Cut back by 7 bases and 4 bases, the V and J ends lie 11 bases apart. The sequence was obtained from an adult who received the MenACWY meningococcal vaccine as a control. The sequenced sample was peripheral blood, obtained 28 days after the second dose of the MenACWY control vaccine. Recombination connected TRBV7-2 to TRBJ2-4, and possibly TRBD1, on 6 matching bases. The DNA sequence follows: TGTGCCAGCAACCTAGGGGGTAAAAACATTCAGTACTTC. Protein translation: CASNLGGKNIQYF. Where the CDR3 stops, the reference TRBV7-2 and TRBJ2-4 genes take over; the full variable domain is GAGVSQSPSNKVTEKGKDVELRCDPISGHTALYWYRQSLGQGLEFLIYFQGNSAPDKSGLPSDRFSAERTGGSVSTLTIQRTQQEDSAVYLCASNLGGKNIQYFGAGTRLSVL.